This T cell receptor beta chain was profiled in a study of cytomegalovirus exposure and HLA in healthy donors. Study observations and caveats: Later on, an analysis showed TCR association rates differing by HLA locus, with DRB1 the most and HLA-C the fewest.

It was with 60 Vbeta and 13 Jbeta primers that the PCR ran. The assay was immunoSEQ multiplex PCR, and TCRdb's table has in-frame clones only and misses some. This table holds 100,000 to 150,000 clones, approximately 80% found once. The CDR3 spans 14 residues. The ends lost 6 bases at V and 3 bases at J; junction bases unmatched: 5. Looked up from germline, CDR1 is MDHEN and CDR2 is SYDVKM. Comment on this clone: Its antigen is as yet unknown.

V usage is TRBV28 and J usage is TRBJ2-3, with 8 bases fitting TRBD1. Sequencing was performed on PBMCs. The origin of this receptor is a middle-aged man in good health and CMV-seronegative. CDR3 amino acids: CASRAGGVTDTQYF. As DNA, the CDR3 is TGTGCCAGCAGGGCAGGGGGCGTAACAGATACGCAGTATTTT.